A selection of T cell receptor beta chains follows, all from one sample in a study of T cell repertoires in cytomegalovirus infection. TCRdb used MiXCR to reprocess the reads, holding one entry per CDR3 protein. The table has about 530,000 distinct CDR3 sequences, about 25% seen once. The sample consisted of PBMCs. The receptors shown here come from a human donor in good health (CMV status not recorded). Some clones in this sample may be carry-over from other donors' samples. Each CDR3 is given with its conserved first and last residue. D genes are given only for firm matches. Part of the rows lack a size; the others show once, few, many or a class for expanded clones.

>few|TRBJ2-1|TRBD2|TRBV9
TGTGCCAGCAGCGTTACTAGCGGGAGCTTAGAGCAGTTCTTC
CASSVTSGSLEQFF
>few|TRBJ2-3|TRBD2|TRBV18
TGTGCCAGCTCGCTGTTGGGACTAGCAGCTAGCACAGATACGCAGTATTTT
CASSLLGLAASTDTQYF
>-|TRBJ2-2|-|TRBV7-6
TGTGCCAGCAGCTTATGGCGCAGGGCCAACACCGGGGAGCTGTTTTTT
CASSLWRRANTGELFF
>-|TRBJ2-7|-|TRBV20-1
TGCAGTGCTAGATCCGGGAGAGGGAGCTCCTACGAGCAGTACTTC
CSARSGRGSSYEQYF
>many|TRBJ2-1|-|TRBV4-1
TGCGCCAGCAGCCAAGGGGACTCAAACGATGAGCAGTTCTTC
CASSQGDSNDEQFF
>-|TRBJ2-1|-|TRBV5-1
TGCGCCAGCAGCTTGCGGTTGGGGGTCGGGGAGCAGTTCTTC
CASSLRLGVGEQFF
>-|TRBJ1-1|-|TRBV28
TGTGCCAGCAGTTTTTTGGGAGTCAGTGCTGAAGCTTTCTTT
CASSFLGVSAEAFF
>-|TRBJ1-5|-|TRBV6-4
TGTGCCAGGATCTATCAGGGGTCGGGCAATCAGCCCCAGCATTTT
CARIYQGSGNQPQHF
>few|TRBJ2-2|TRBD2|TRBV4-3
TGCGCCAGCAGCCCCCGGGAGGGGCGAAACACCGGGGAGCTGTTTTTT
CASSPREGRNTGELFF
>many|TRBJ2-1|TRBD2|TRBV7-2
TGTGCCAGCAGCTTAGATGGACTAGCGGGGGAGAATGAGCAGTTCTTC
CASSLDGLAGENEQFF
>few|TRBJ2-3|TRBD1|TRBV5-6
TGTGCCAGCAGCCTTGACAGGGTACCCACAGATACGCAGTATTTT
CASSLDRVPTDTQYF
>many|TRBJ2-5|-|TRBV7-2
TGTGCCAGCAGCTCCAACGGACAGCAAGAGACCCAGTACTTC
CASSSNGQQETQYF